The count of the clone carrying this TCR beta chain is one. The antigen remains undetermined. The PCR had 60 Vbeta and 13 Jbeta primers. Repertoires were generated with immunoSEQ multiplex PCR, while TCRdb's copy carries only in-frame clones and drops some. The sample has about 190,000 clones; 60% to 80% are singletons. This specimen belongs to a study of cytomegalovirus exposure and HLA in healthy donors. Study-level points and caveats: Later analysis identified several of the most significant clusters that appeared linked to common viral pathogens. CMV antigen specificity was confirmed in vitro for three CMV-associated chains.

Germline V gene sequence: CDR1 SGHTA, CDR2 FQGNSA. Trimming shortened V by 0 bases and J by 1 base, and 6 bases separated the two germline ends. The CDR3 is made up of 14 amino acids. The sample comprised PBMCs. The clonotype originates from a woman in her thirties in good health and CMV-seropositive. The J gene is TRBJ1-1, the V gene TRBV7-2, with no clear D. CDR3 DNA sequence: TGTGCCAGCAGCTTAGCGGTCGGGAACACTGAAGCTTTCTTT. Protein: CASSLAVGNTEAFF. Variable domain in full (rest from reference TRBV7-2 and TRBJ1-1): GAGVSQSPSNKVTEKGKDVELRCDPISGHTALYWYRQSLGQGLEFLIYFQGNSAPDKSGLPSDRFSAERTGGSVSTLTIQRTQQEDSAVYLCASSLAVGNTEAFFGQGTRLTVV.